This T cell receptor (beta chain) emerged from a study of CD8 T cells in ankylosing spondylitis. Concerning this clonotype itself: Its antigen is unidentified.

TCRdb processed the 5' RACE reads anew with MiXCR; each CDR3 protein has one entry. This sample yields about 340,000 distinct CDR3 sequences, of which roughly 20% are seen a single time; around 14% belongs to the top ten. Study-wide results and caveats: Seemingly distinctive of ankylosing spondylitis blood was a TCR beta motif formed by eight highly homologous variants.

CDR3 length: 17 residues. V was cut by 2 bases and J by 0 bases, with 14 bases left in between. The germline V gene encodes CDR1 KGHDR and CDR2 SFDVKD. The sample comprised blood, either unsorted or a sorted T cell fraction (not recorded which). The TCR originated in a male donor with ankylosing spondylitis or in good health (not recorded which). The V call is TRBV24-1, the J call TRBJ2-3; D perhaps matches TRBD1 (5 bases). CDR3 sequence: CATSDSRQFTSTDTQYF. CDR3 in DNA: TGTGCCACCAGTGATTCCCGACAGTTTACTAGCACAGATACGCAGTATTTT.